The 22 T cell receptor beta chains given below trace back to one sample, sequenced in a study of OX40 agonist ivuxolimab in advanced cancers. Libraries were built with the immunoSEQ multiplex PCR assay. TCRdb obtained this table from immuneACCESS and retained in-frame rearrangements with V and J assigned. These tables miss some clones; where compared with another copy, unresolved V genes account for less than half of the shortfall, and the remainder is unexplained. The sample table records 50,000 to 70,000 clones; 70% to 90% of these occur just once. The top ten constitute 11% of the sample. The source material was CD4+ or CD8+ T cells sorted from blood, sampled in a trial of the OX40 agonist ivuxolimab. The source of these receptors is an adult with an advanced solid tumor such as melanoma, head and neck, liver or kidney cancer.

This chain uses TRBV13 with TRBJ2-6; 8 bases match TRBD2. This CDR3 is 16 amino acids long. V gave up 4 bases and J gave up 0 bases; unmatched junction bases: 2. CDR1 is PRHDT, CDR2 FYEKMQ, per germline (reference sequence). CDR3 amino acids: CASSSAGGSGANVLTF. CDR3 in DNA: TGTGCCAGCAGCTCGGCGGGGGGCTCTGGGGCCAACGTCCTGACTTTC.

The chain links TRBV27 to TRBJ1-3, with D unresolved. V shed 3 bases and J shed 3 bases, with 6 bases lying between them. The germline CDR1 and CDR2 sequences are MNHEY and SMNVEV (reference sequence). This CDR3 has 13 residues. CDR3 DNA sequence: TGTGCCAGCAGTTTCGGTGGTGGAAACACCATATATTTT. Amino acid sequence: CASSFGGGNTIYF.

The count of this clone is one. The genes are TRBV19 and TRBJ2-1; 9 bases align to TRBD2. The CDR3 sequence is 15 residues long. The germline gives CDR1 LNHDA, CDR2 SQIVND (reference sequence). J lost 2 bases, V lost 3 bases, and 2 bases had no gene match. CDR3 nucleotide sequence: TGTGCCAGTAGTATTGGCGGGGGGGCCTACAATGAGCAGTTCTTC. Its translation is CASSIGGGAYNEQFF.

V gene TRBV7-9 combines with J gene TRBJ2-4, with D hard to call. From germline, CDR1 is SEHNR and CDR2 FQNEAQ (reference sequence). This CDR3 has 12 residues. V lost 1 base to trimming and J lost 9 bases, with 7 bases between them. The CDR3 nucleotides read TGTGCCAGCAGCTTAGAAGAGCCCATTCAGTACTTC. Its protein product is CASSLEEPIQYF. Full variable domain (missing parts from reference TRBV7-9 and TRBJ2-4): DTGVSQNPRHKITKRGQNVTFRCDPISEHNRLYWYRQTLGQGPEFLTYFQNEAQLEKSRLLSDRFSAERPKGSFSTLEIQRTEQGDSAMYLCASSLEEPIQYFGAGTRLSVL.

J is TRBJ1-1 and V is TRBV7-8; D is uncertain. CDR1 and CDR2 (germline): SGHVS, FQNEAQ. The CDR3 is made up of 15 amino acids. V lost 6 bases and J lost 4, with 18 bases in between. CDR3 nucleotides: TGTGCCAGCAGTACATCTTACGCCGCCCTCACTGAAGCTTTCTTT. Translated, it gives CASSTSYAALTEAFF.

The chain joins TRBV11-2 to TRBJ2-3, with D perhaps TRBD1 or TRBD2 (5 bases each). Germline-derived CDR1 and CDR2 are SGHAT and FQNNGV. The CDR3 consists of 13 residues. V was shortened by 4 bases and J by 1 base, with 6 bases between the two germline ends. The CDR3 region has the DNA TGTGCCAGCAGCTGGGACGGCACAGATACGCAGTATTTT. This sequence encodes CASSWDGTDTQYF.

The chain employs TRBV5-1 and TRBJ1-6, with no clear D. Germline V gene lookup returns CDR1 SGHRS and CDR2 YFSETQ. The length of the CDR3 is 13 residues. Trimming pared 7 bases from V and 8 bases from J, leaving 13 bases between. CDR3 in amino acids: CASCQEVDSPLHF. The CDR3 nucleotides are TGCGCCAGCTGCCAGGAGGTGGATTCACCCCTCCACTTT.

V usage is TRBV27 and J usage is TRBJ2-7; D remains ambiguous. This CDR3 region has 14 residues. Germline-derived CDR1 and CDR2 are MNHEY and SMNVEV (reference sequence). The V and J ends lost 2 bases and 2 bases respectively, with 10 bases between them. The chain's CDR3 is CASSLNPGAYEQYV. CDR3 sequence (DNA): TGTGCCAGCAGTTTAAATCCTGGGGCCTACGAGCAGTACGTC.

The chain employs TRBV30 and TRBJ2-5; D is unresolved. V was pared by 2 bases and J by 2 bases, with 6 bases between. CDR1 and CDR2 from the germline V gene are GTSNPN and SVGIG (reference sequence). This CDR3 has 12 residues. CDR3 bases: TGTGCCTGGAGTTCGGCTCAAGAGACCCAGTACTTC. It translates to CAWSSAQETQYF. The complete variable domain, with remaining parts taken from reference TRBV30 and TRBJ2-5, reads SQTIHQWPATLVQPVGSPLSLECTVEGTSNPNLYWYRQAAGRGLQLLFYSVGIGQISSEVPQNLSASRPQDRQFILSSKKLLLSDSGFYLCAWSSAQETQYFGPGTRLLVL.

This chain links TRBV28 with TRBJ2-7; the D is unclear. The V gene's germline CDR1 is MDHEN and CDR2 SYDVKM. The CDR3 runs to 11 residues. V was trimmed by 4 bases and J by 2 bases, leaving 3 bases between them. For the CDR3, the DNA is TGTGCCAGCAGTTGGGCCTACGAGCAGTACTTC. It translates to CASSWAYEQYF.

The genes are TRBV7-3 and TRBJ1-1, with unresolved D. Germline loops: CDR1 SGHTA, CDR2 FQGTGA. The CDR3 totals 13 residues. V was clipped by 3 bases and J by 1 base, with 6 bases between them. CDR3 protein: CASSFGGNTEAFF. CDR3 in DNA: TGTGCCAGCAGCTTCGGTGGGAACACTGAAGCTTTCTTT.

The genes are TRBV4-1 and TRBJ1-4; no clear D. Germline lookup yields CDR1 MGHRA and CDR2 YSYEKL. V lost 2 bases and J lost 7, with 11 bases in between. This CDR3 spans 14 amino acids. CDR3 in DNA: TGCGCCAGCAGCCAACAGGTGGAATTTGAAAAACTGTTTTTT. It encodes CASSQQVEFEKLFF.

CDR3 amino acids: CATSRGTLGALAPFF. Written as DNA, the CDR3 is TGTGCCACCAGCAGAGGGACGCTGGGGGCCCTAGCTCCGTTCTTC. The genes are TRBV15 and TRBJ2-1; maybe TRBD1 (6 bases). Germline assignment: CDR1 LNHNV and CDR2 YYDKDF (reference sequence). CDR3 size: 15 residues. The V end was cut by 1 base, the J end by 15 bases, with 22 bases between.

The CDR3 reads CAINTGGAGDEQFF. In DNA, the CDR3 is TGTGCCATTAATACAGGGGGCGCGGGCGATGAGCAGTTCTTC. This sequence joins TRBV7-8 and TRBJ2-1, with TRBD1 matching 9 bases. Germline loops: CDR1 SGHVS, CDR2 FQNEAQ. Trimming at V came to 10 bases and at J to 8 bases, leaving 12 bases not matched to a gene. The CDR3 contains 14 residues.

The chain combines TRBV14 with TRBJ1-2; D is ambiguous. Trimming removed 0 bases from V and 1 base from J, with 3 bases in between. This CDR3 contains 13 residues. Germline V gene lookup returns CDR1 SGHDN and CDR2 FVKESK. CDR3 in amino acids: CASSQEYNYGYTF. The CDR3 DNA is TGTGCCAGCAGCCAAGAATATAACTATGGCTACACCTTC.

The chain links TRBV11-2 to TRBJ2-1, with a possible D match to TRBD2 (6 bases). The V gene's germline CDR1 is SGHAT and CDR2 FQNNGV. The CDR3 sequence is 14 residues long. The V gene lost 7 bases and the J gene lost 5 bases, with 15 bases spanning the gap. The CDR3 nucleotides are TGTGCCAGCACCCAACTCGGGGAGGACAATGAGCAGTTCTTC. Residues: CASTQLGEDNEQFF. The full variable domain, in which reference TRBV11-2 and TRBJ2-1 provide the parts outside the CDR3, is EAGVAQSPRYKIIEKRQSVAFWCNPISGHATLYWYQQILGQGPKLLIQFQNNGVVDDSQLPKDRFSAERLKGVDSTLKIQPAKLEDSAVYLCASTQLGEDNEQFFGPGTRLTVL.

The chain carries TRBV29-1 and TRBJ2-5, with 7 bases aligning to TRBD2. V dropped 6 bases and J dropped 4; count of bases not matched to a gene: 8. Germline lookup yields CDR1 SQVTM and CDR2 ANQGSEA. This CDR3 is built from 13 residues. Written as DNA, the CDR3 is TGCAGCGTGGAAAAGACTAGCCCAGAGACCCAGTACTTC. Translation gives CSVEKTSPETQYF. The complete variable domain, with remaining parts taken from reference TRBV29-1 and TRBJ2-5, reads SAVISQKPSRDICQRGTSLTIQCQVDSQVTMMFWYRQQPGQSLTLIATANQGSEATYESGFVIDKFPISRPNLTFSTLTVSNMSPEDSSIYLCSVEKTSPETQYFGPGTRLLVL.

The CDR3: CASSSGQGATIQYF. DNA for the CDR3: TGCGCCAGCAGCTCGGGACAGGGGGCGACCATTCAGTACTTC. The chain couples TRBV5-1 to TRBJ2-4; 12 bases fit TRBD1. The germline V gene encodes CDR1 SGHRS and CDR2 YFSETQ. Trimming took 3 bases from V and 9 from J; bases not matched to a gene: 4. The CDR3 is 14 residues long.

J is TRBJ2-1 and V is TRBV6-4, with D tentatively TRBD2 (5 bases). Germline assignment: CDR1 MRHNA and CDR2 SNTAGT. This CDR3 has 13 amino acids. V gave up 6 bases and J gave up 9 bases, with 15 bases separating them. CDR3 DNA sequence: TGTGCCAGCAGAGACGGACTTTTAGGTGAGCAGTTCTTC. This codes for CASRDGLLGEQFF.

The genes are TRBV6-1 and TRBJ2-7, with D uncertain. V was clipped by 1 base and J by 2 bases, with 12 bases between them. Germline-derived CDR1 and CDR2 are MNHNS and SASEGT. The CDR3 totals 15 residues. The CDR3 reads CASSEGSLLAYEQYV. Written as DNA, the CDR3 is TGTGCCAGCAGTGAAGGTTCGTTGTTAGCCTACGAGCAGTACGTC.

The chain recombines TRBV14 with TRBJ1-4; no definite D call. The CDR3 sequence is 14 residues long. Trimming stripped 2 bases from V and 5 bases from J, with 9 bases between. Germline assignment: CDR1 SGHDN and CDR2 FVKESK. The CDR3 region has the DNA TGTGCCAGCAGCCAAATACGGGGAAATGAAAAACTGTTTTTT. Amino acid sequence: CASSQIRGNEKLFF.

On this clone: Its ends do not fully match the called genes, so a read error is possible. The CDR3 bases are TGTGCCAGCAGGGAAGACAGCTATCAGCCCCAGCATTTT. Its translation: CASREDSYQPQHF. This chain uses TRBV6-1 with TRBJ1-5, with a weak D call TRBD1 (5 bases). The CDR3 has 13 amino acids. Germline V gene lookup returns CDR1 MNHNS and CDR2 SASEGT.